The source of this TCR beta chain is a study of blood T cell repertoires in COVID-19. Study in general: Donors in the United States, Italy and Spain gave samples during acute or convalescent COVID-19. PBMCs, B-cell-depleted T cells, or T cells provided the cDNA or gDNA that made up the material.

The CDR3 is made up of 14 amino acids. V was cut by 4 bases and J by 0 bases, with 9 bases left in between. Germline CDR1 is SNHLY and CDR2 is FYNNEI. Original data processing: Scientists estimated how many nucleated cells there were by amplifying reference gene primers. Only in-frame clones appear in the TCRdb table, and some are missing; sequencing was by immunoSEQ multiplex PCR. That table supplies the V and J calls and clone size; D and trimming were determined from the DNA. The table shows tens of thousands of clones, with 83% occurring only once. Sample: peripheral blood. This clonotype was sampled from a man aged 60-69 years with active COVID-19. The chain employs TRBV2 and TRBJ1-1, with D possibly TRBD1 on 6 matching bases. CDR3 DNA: TGTGCCAGCAGTGGAAACAGGGTGAACACTGAAGCTTTCTTT. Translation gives CASSGNRVNTEAFF.